This T cell receptor beta chain was identified during a study of OX40 agonist ivuxolimab in advanced cancers. Study as a whole: At doses from 0.01 to 10 mg/kg, patients were given intravenous ivuxolimab every 2 weeks.

Assay used: immunoSEQ multiplex PCR; TCRdb lists only in-frame clones, some missing. Of 70,000 to 80,000 clones listed, 80% to 90% are singletons. Germline V gene lookup returns CDR1 LGHNA and CDR2 YNFKEQ. CDR3 length: 16 residues. This clone was seen once. The junction does not match germline at one end; this may be a read error. The material was CD4+ or CD8+ T cells sorted from blood, obtained in a trial of the OX40 agonist ivuxolimab. The origin of this receptor is an adult with an advanced solid tumor such as melanoma, head and neck, liver or kidney cancer. The J gene is TRBJ1-1, the V gene TRBV4-2; D perhaps matches TRBD1 (6 bases). In DNA, the CDR3 is TGTGCCAGCAGCCAAGGAAAAGGGGATAGGGACACTGAAGCTCTCTTT. As protein: CASSQGKGDRDTEALF.